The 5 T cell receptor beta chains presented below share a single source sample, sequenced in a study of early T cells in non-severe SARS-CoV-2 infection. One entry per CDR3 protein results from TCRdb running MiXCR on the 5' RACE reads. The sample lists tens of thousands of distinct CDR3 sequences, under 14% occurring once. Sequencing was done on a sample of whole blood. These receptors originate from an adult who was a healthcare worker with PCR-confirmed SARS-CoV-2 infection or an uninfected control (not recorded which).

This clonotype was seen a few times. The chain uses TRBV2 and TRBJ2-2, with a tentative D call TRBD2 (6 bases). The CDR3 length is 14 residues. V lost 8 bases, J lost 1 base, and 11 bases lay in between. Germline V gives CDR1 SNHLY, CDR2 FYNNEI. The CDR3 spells CASGNGGNTGELFF. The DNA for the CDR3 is TGTGCCAGCGGGAACGGGGGGAACACCGGGGAGCTGTTTTTT.

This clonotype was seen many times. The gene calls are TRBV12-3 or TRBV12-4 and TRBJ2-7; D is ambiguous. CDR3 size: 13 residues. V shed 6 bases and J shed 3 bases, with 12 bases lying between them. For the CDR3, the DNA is TGTGCCAGCAGCCCCTACCGATACTACGAGCAGTACTTC. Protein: CASSPYRYYEQYF.

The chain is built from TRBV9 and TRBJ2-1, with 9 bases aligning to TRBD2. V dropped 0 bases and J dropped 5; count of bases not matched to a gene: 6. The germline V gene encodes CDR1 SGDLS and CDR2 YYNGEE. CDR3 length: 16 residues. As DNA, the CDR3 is TGTGCCAGCAGCGTAGACCAGCGGGGGGTCCACAATGAGCAGTTCTTC. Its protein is CASSVDQRGVHNEQFF.

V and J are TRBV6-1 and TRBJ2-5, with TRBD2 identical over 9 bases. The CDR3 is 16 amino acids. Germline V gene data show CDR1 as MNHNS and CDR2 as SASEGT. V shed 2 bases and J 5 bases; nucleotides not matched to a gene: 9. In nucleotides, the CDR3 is TGTGCCAGCAGTGAACCGGGACTAGCTGCGATGGAGACCCAGTACTTC. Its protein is CASSEPGLAAMETQYF.

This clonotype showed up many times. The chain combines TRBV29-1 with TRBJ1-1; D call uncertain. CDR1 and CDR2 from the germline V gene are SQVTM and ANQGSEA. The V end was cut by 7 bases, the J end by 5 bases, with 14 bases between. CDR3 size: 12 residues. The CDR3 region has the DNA TGCAGCGCCCGGGCCGGGAAAACTGAAGCTTTCTTT. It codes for CSARAGKTEAFF.